The rows below give T cell receptor beta chains drawn from one sample of a study of shared clonotypes between healthy human individuals. Data came from immunoSEQ multiplex PCR; TCRdb stores just in-frame clones and leaves some out. The sample lists some 2,100,000 clones; roughly 95% were seen once. Material: naive CD4+ T cells sorted from blood. Receptor source: a man younger than 35 in good health. The CDR3 runs from the conserved cysteine through the conserved F or W. D genes are given only for firm matches. Clone sizes are given selectively: once, few, many, or a class where the clone is expanded.

j_call | clone_size | cdr3_length | v_call | d_call | cdr3_aa | cdr3_nt
TRBJ2-7 | - | 16 | TRBV15 | - | CATRLDLLGQSYEQYF | TGTGCCACCAGATTGGACTTATTGGGGCAGTCATACGAGCAGTACTTC
TRBJ2-7 | - | 15 | TRBV6-5 | - | CASSYSTAGPYEQYF | TGTGCCAGCAGTTACTCGACGGCGGGCCCCTACGAGCAGTACTTC
TRBJ2-3 | - | 16 | TRBV15 | - | CATSREVLGPTDTQYF | TGTGCCACCAGCAGAGAAGTTTTAGGCCCCACAGATACGCAGTATTTT
TRBJ2-7 | - | 13 | TRBV9 | TRBD2 | CASSPGLAREQYF | TGTGCCAGCAGCCCCGGACTAGCGCGGGAGCAGTACTTC
TRBJ1-1 | - | 14 | TRBV2 | - | CASSGGGRNTEAFF | TGTGCCAGCAGTGGGGGGGGACGGAACACTGAAGCTTTCTTT
TRBJ2-6 | - | 13 | TRBV2 | - | CASTSSGANVLTF | TGTGCCAGCACTAGCTCTGGGGCCAACGTCCTGACTTTC
TRBJ2-7 | - | 16 | TRBV28 | - | CASSRVIGTGGYEQYF | TGTGCCAGCAGTCGAGTTATAGGCACAGGAGGCTACGAGCAGTACTTC
TRBJ1-2 | - | 15 | TRBV14 | - | CASSQLQGSLYGYTF | TGTGCCAGCAGCCAATTACAGGGCTCCCTCTATGGCTACACCTTC
TRBJ2-7 | - | 13 | TRBV10-3 | - | CAISTSSSYEQYF | TGTGCCATCAGTACCTCTAGCTCCTACGAGCAGTACTTC
TRBJ1-2 | - | 13 | TRBV5-1 | - | CASSLDTNYGYTF | TGCGCCAGCAGCTTGGACACGAACTATGGCTACACCTTC
TRBJ1-2 | - | 13 | TRBV6-1 | - | CASSGLTHYGYTF | TGTGCCAGCAGTGGACTAACACACTATGGCTACACCTTC
TRBJ1-2 | - | 13 | TRBV2 | - | CASTERGNYGYTF | TGTGCCAGCACCGAGAGGGGAAACTATGGCTACACCTTC
TRBJ2-7 | once | 14 | TRBV5-4 | - | CASSLGAGQGEQYF | TGTGCCAGCAGCTTGGGTGCAGGGCAGGGGGAGCAGTACTTC